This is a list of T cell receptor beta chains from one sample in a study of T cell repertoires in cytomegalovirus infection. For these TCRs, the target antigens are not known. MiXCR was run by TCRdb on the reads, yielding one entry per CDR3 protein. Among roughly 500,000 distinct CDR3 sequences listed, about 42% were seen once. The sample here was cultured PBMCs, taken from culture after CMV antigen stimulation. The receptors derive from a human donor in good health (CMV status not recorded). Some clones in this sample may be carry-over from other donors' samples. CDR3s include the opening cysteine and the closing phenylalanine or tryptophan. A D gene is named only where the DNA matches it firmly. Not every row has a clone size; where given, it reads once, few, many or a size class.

CDR3nt: TGCGCCAGCAGCCAGACTGGACTAGCGGGGGGGCGGGAGACCCAGTACTTC; CDR3aa: CASSQTGLAGGRETQYF; v_gene: TRBV5-1; abundance: few; d_gene: TRBD2; j_gene: TRBJ2-5
CDR3nt: TGTGCCAGCAGCTACCTGGGGAGGGGGGACATTCAGTACTTC; CDR3aa: CASSYLGRGDIQYF; v_gene: TRBV7-2; abundance: few; d_gene: .; j_gene: TRBJ2-4
CDR3nt: TGTGCCAGCAGTTTATTGGGGAGGGGGGGCCGCTACAATGAGCAGTTCTTC; CDR3aa: CASSLLGRGGRYNEQFF; v_gene: TRBV27; abundance: .; d_gene: .; j_gene: TRBJ2-1
CDR3nt: TGTGCCAGCAGCCGACTGGTTGGGACAGGGGCCGGGGAGCTGTTTTTT; CDR3aa: CASSRLVGTGAGELFF; v_gene: TRBV7-2; abundance: few; d_gene: TRBD1; j_gene: TRBJ2-2
CDR3nt: TGTGCCAGCAGCCAAAAAGAAGGGCCCGGGGAGCTGTTTTTT; CDR3aa: CASSQKEGPGELFF; v_gene: TRBV7-9; abundance: few; d_gene: .; j_gene: TRBJ2-2
CDR3nt: TGTGCCAGCAGCTCCCGTCGGACTAGCATAGAGACCCAGTACTTC; CDR3aa: CASSSRRTSIETQYF; v_gene: TRBV7-9; abundance: once; d_gene: TRBD2; j_gene: TRBJ2-5
CDR3nt: TGTGCCAGCAGCCCTGGGGCCAGGGGCGGCTCGGAGACCCAGTACTTC; CDR3aa: CASSPGARGGSETQYF; v_gene: TRBV5-4; abundance: .; d_gene: .; j_gene: TRBJ2-5
CDR3nt: TGTGCCAGCAGCTTCGGAGTGGGACTAGCGGACTCACTCTCTGATGAGCAGTTCTTC; CDR3aa: CASSFGVGLADSLSDEQFF; v_gene: TRBV7-9; abundance: .; d_gene: TRBD2; j_gene: TRBJ2-1
CDR3nt: TGTGCCAGCAGTGAATCGCAGGGGATCGTTCAGCCCCAGCATTTT; CDR3aa: CASSESQGIVQPQHF; v_gene: TRBV6-1; abundance: few; d_gene: .; j_gene: TRBJ1-5
CDR3nt: TGCAGTGCTAGAGGAACGGCCGGGACCCAGTACTTC; CDR3aa: CSARGTAGTQYF; v_gene: TRBV20-1; abundance: once; d_gene: .; j_gene: TRBJ2-5
CDR3nt: TGTGCCAGCAGTCAGGCGGGGGCCCGTGAGACCCAGTACTTC; CDR3aa: CASSQAGARETQYF; v_gene: TRBV7-2; abundance: .; d_gene: .; j_gene: TRBJ2-5
CDR3nt: TGTGCCAGCAGTCCACTCGAGTCAGTAGCGGGAGAGTCATCCTACGAGCAGTACTTC; CDR3aa: CASSPLESVAGESSYEQYF; v_gene: TRBV27; abundance: few; d_gene: TRBD2; j_gene: TRBJ2-7
CDR3nt: TGTGCCAGCAGGCAGGGGGCGGGCTATGGCTACACCTTC; CDR3aa: CASRQGAGYGYTF; v_gene: TRBV6-6; abundance: .; d_gene: TRBD1; j_gene: TRBJ1-2
CDR3nt: TGTGCCAGCAGCTTGACCAGGAGCTATTCACCCCTCCACTTT; CDR3aa: CASSLTRSYSPLHF; v_gene: TRBV7-2; abundance: .; d_gene: .; j_gene: TRBJ1-6
CDR3nt: TGTGCCAGCTCTACAACAGGGTTTTTAAAGACCCAGTACTTC; CDR3aa: CASSTTGFLKTQYF; v_gene: TRBV7-2; abundance: .; d_gene: .; j_gene: TRBJ2-5
CDR3nt: TGTGCCAGCAGCGGACAGGGGATTCCATCCTACGAGCAGTACTTC; CDR3aa: CASSGQGIPSYEQYF; v_gene: TRBV7-6; abundance: .; d_gene: TRBD1; j_gene: TRBJ2-7
CDR3nt: TGTGCCAGCAGCTTATGGGGGGAAACTAACTATGGCTACACCTTC; CDR3aa: CASSLWGETNYGYTF; v_gene: TRBV7-2; abundance: few; d_gene: .; j_gene: TRBJ1-2